This is a list of T cell receptor beta chains from one sample in a study of blood T cell repertoires in COVID-19. Profiling relied on immunoSEQ multiplex PCR, and the TCRdb table lists in-frame clones only, not all of them. The sample includes 200,000 to 250,000 clones, 85% of them seen just once. Sequenced input: peripheral blood. The receptors stem from a woman between 65 and 79 years old with COVID-19, enrolled during active disease. Each CDR3 is given without its conserved first and last residue.

cdr3_aa v_call
ASSRWDREATEAF TRBV11-2
ASSFGQNQPQH TRBV7-9
ASSIELTSSYEQY TRBV19
SARRTEAF TRBV20-1
ASSLGTEPVEKLF TRBV5-1
ASQKGAYNSPLH TRBV6-5
ASSLWWFEDRGSNEQF TRBV27
ASSPISVAGGQDEQF TRBV9
ASSIAPGSGQPQH TRBV19
ASSQSTPPRTGELF TRBV4-3
SVNRARGQRNTEAF TRBV29-1
ASQDSNQPQH TRBV2
ASSQDKASGSGNEQF TRBV4-2